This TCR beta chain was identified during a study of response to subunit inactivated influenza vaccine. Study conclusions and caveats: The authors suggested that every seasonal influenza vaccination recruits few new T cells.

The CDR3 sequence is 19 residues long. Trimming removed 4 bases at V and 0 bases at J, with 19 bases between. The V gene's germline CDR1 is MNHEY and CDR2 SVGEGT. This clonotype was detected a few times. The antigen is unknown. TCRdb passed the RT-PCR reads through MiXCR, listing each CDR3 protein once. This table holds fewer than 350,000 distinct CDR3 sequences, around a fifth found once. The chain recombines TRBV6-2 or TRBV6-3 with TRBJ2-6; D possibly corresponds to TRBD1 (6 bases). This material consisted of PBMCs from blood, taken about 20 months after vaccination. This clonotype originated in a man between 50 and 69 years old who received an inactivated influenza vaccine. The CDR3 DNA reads TGTGCCAGCAGTTCTCTAAAGACAGGAAATCCCTCTGGGGCCAACGTCCTGACTTTC. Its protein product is CASSSLKTGNPSGANVLTF.